The rows below give T cell receptor beta chains drawn from one sample of a study of T-cell reconstitution after alpha-beta-depleted transplantation in children. Using its own MiXCR run on the PCR reads, TCRdb lists one record per CDR3 protein. The repertoire holds 250,000 to 300,000 distinct CDR3 sequences, with around 9.1% as singletons. Here the sequenced sample was PBMCs, taken before TCRalphabeta/CD19-depleted stem cell transplant. All receptors come from a boy less than two years old with acute myeloid leukemia, due to receive a stem cell transplant. Both conserved end residues are part of each CDR3. Fields, in order: CDR3 DNA, CDR3 protein, CDR3 length, V gene, J gene, D gene, clone size. The D gene is left open where the match is weak. Clone size is not always given. Where it is, it says once, few, many or a class for expanded clones.

TGTGCCAGCAGCTTAGCGAAGGGTTTTGGCTACGAGCAGTACTTC,CASSLAKGFGYEQYF,15,TRBV7-6,TRBJ2-7,-,many
TGCGCCAGCAGCCAAGAATTAGCGATCCACTCCTACAATGAGCAGTTCTTC,CASSQELAIHSYNEQFF,17,TRBV4-3,TRBJ2-1,-,many
TGTGCCAGCAGCGGGGGGGGTAGCGGGAGTACCTACGAGCAGTACTTC,CASSGGGSGSTYEQYF,16,TRBV5-6,TRBJ2-7,TRBD2,many
TGTGCCAGCAGCGACGGGGGCTCCTACGAGCAGTACTTC,CASSDGGSYEQYF,13,TRBV12-3/TRBV12-4,TRBJ2-7,-,many
TGCGCCAGCACATTACTGGACAGGAACTATGGCTACACCTTC,CASTLLDRNYGYTF,14,TRBV5-1,TRBJ1-2,TRBD1,many
TGTGCCAGCAGCTTATGGAGGGGGACTTCGACCGGGGAGCTGTTTTTT,CASSLWRGTSTGELFF,16,TRBV7-3,TRBJ2-2,-,few
TGTGCCAGCAGTTTGAATCACCACACCGGGGAGCTGTTTTTT,CASSLNHHTGELFF,14,TRBV12-3/TRBV12-4,TRBJ2-2,-,-
TGCAGTGCTCCGACAGGGTGGTGGGACACTGAAGCTTTCTTT,CSAPTGWWDTEAFF,14,TRBV20-1,TRBJ1-1,TRBD1,many
TGTGCCAGCAGTGAATACACAGGCCCCTACGAGCAGTACTTC,CASSEYTGPYEQYF,14,TRBV25-1,TRBJ2-7,-,few
TGTGCCAGCAGCCCCGGGACAGGGGTCAATCAGCCCCAGCATTTT,CASSPGTGVNQPQHF,15,TRBV7-2,TRBJ1-5,TRBD1,many
TGCAGCGTTGGTACCTTTCTAGGGGGTACGCAGTATTTT,CSVGTFLGGTQYF,13,TRBV29-1,TRBJ2-3,-,many
TGTGCCAGCAGTTACTCGGGGACGTTTGGAAACACCATATATTTT,CASSYSGTFGNTIYF,15,TRBV6-5,TRBJ1-3,-,-
TGTGCCAGCAGCGTAGTTCCGGGAGACCGCTACGAGCAGTACTTC,CASSVVPGDRYEQYF,15,TRBV9,TRBJ2-7,-,many
TGTGCCAGCAGCCAAACTTCGGGGGAGCTGTTTTTT,CASSQTSGELFF,12,TRBV3-1,TRBJ2-2,-,many
TGTGCCAGCAGAACAGGGGCCTCTAATGAAAAACTGTTTTTT,CASRTGASNEKLFF,14,TRBV28,TRBJ1-4,TRBD1,many
TGCAGCGTCTCCGGACAGTATACCTACGAGCAGTACTTC,CSVSGQYTYEQYF,13,TRBV29-1,TRBJ2-7,-,few
TGTGCCATCAGTGGACAGAACACTGAAGCTTTCTTT,CAISGQNTEAFF,12,TRBV10-3,TRBJ1-1,-,many
TGTGCCAGCAAGGGGGGATTCCCCTACGAGCAGTACTTC,CASKGGFPYEQYF,13,TRBV28,TRBJ2-7,-,few
TGTGCCAGCAGCTTTACAGGGGCAATCGGCGAGCAGTACTTC,CASSFTGAIGEQYF,14,TRBV7-9,TRBJ2-7,TRBD1,-
TGCGCCAGCACCTTTCGTCCGGGACTAGCGGGGTCAAGCTCCTACAATGAGCAGTTCTTC,CASTFRPGLAGSSSYNEQFF,20,TRBV4-1,TRBJ2-1,TRBD2,few
TGTGCCACCAGTGATACCTCCCATGAGCAGTTCTTC,CATSDTSHEQFF,12,TRBV24-1,TRBJ2-1,-,many
TGTGCCAGCAGCTTGAGACAGGGCCGGGGTGGAAACACCATATATTTT,CASSLRQGRGGNTIYF,16,TRBV7-6,TRBJ1-3,TRBD1,many
TGCAGTGCTTTGGGGGACACCGGGGAGCTGTTTTTT,CSALGDTGELFF,12,TRBV20-1,TRBJ2-2,-,many
TGTGCCATCAGTGAGCCGGGCCCACCCTGGGAGCAGTACTTC,CAISEPGPPWEQYF,14,TRBV10-3,TRBJ2-7,-,many
TGTGCCAGCAGCGTATTCTCAGGGCGATCTGGGGCCAACGTCCTGACTTTC,CASSVFSGRSGANVLTF,17,TRBV9,TRBJ2-6,-,many